This T cell receptor beta chain appears in the sequencing data of a study of cytomegalovirus exposure and HLA in healthy donors. General study findings and limits: HLA alleles were associated with 17,000 or so TCR beta sequences in a later analysis at 0.05 false discovery rate. In vitro testing confirmed a few CMV-associated chains as specific for CMV antigens. TCR beta chain V- and J-gene trimming was linked, in a later analysis, to a missense variant in DCLRE1C. Listed as cytomegalovirus-associated were about 160 TCR beta chains.

CDR1 and CDR2 from the germline V gene are MNHNY and SVGAGI (reference sequence). The CDR3 spans 13 residues. The V gene lost 6 bases and the J gene lost 8 bases, with 13 bases spanning the gap. A multiplex PCR was run with 60 Vbeta primers and 13 Jbeta primers. Repertoires were generated with immunoSEQ multiplex PCR, while TCRdb's copy carries only in-frame clones and drops some. The profile shows some 160,000 clones, 78% of them singletons. Comment on this clone: Its target is unknown.

The chain is built from TRBV6-6 and TRBJ2-2, with D possibly matching TRBD2 (5 bases). The sequencing sample was made of PBMCs. The sequence was collected from a male donor in good health and CMV-seronegative. The CDR3 protein is CASRRRERGELFF. CDR3 nucleotides: TGTGCCAGCAGACGACGGGAACGTGGGGAGCTGTTTTTT.